This T cell receptor (beta chain) was captured in a study of cytomegalovirus exposure and HLA in healthy donors. As for the study in general: In a later analysis, the roughly 130 validation repertoires were reported to have used the same platform as the roughly 700 first-cohort repertoires.

With regard to this clone: Its antigen remains unidentified.

Study-level findings and limits: Associated with cytomegalovirus, according to the listing, were 150 to 200 TCR beta chains. Across donors, most TCRs were seen rarely, yet some public ones were widespread.

With 7 bases removed from V and 1 base from J, the gap between germline ends came to 13 bases. Per the germline V gene, CDR1 is LNHDA and CDR2 is SQIVND (reference sequence). The CDR3 is 14 amino acids. Donors came from a validation cohort of approximately 110 subjects, distinct from the first 666-subject cohort. The table came from immunoSEQ multiplex PCR; TCRdb's copy has only in-frame clones and leaves some out. The sample includes fewer than 250,000 clones, about 82% of them seen just once. The clonotype was recovered from a woman between 18 and 29 years old in good health and CMV-seronegative. Specimen: PBMCs. The chain uses TRBV19 and TRBJ1-2, with D maybe TRBD1 (5 bases). In DNA, the CDR3 is TGTGCCAGTAACCCTCGGGGGTATAACTATGGCTACACCTTC. Residues: CASNPRGYNYGYTF.